This T cell receptor beta chain emerged from a study of cytomegalovirus exposure and HLA in healthy donors (dated by TCRdb to about 2017). Broadly, across the study: A later analysis indicated that the 130 or so validation repertoires were generated on the platform also employed for the 700 or so repertoires of the first cohort. The study aimed to test whether cataloging public T cell receptors could reveal signatures of past pathogen exposure. A separate validation cohort of roughly 130 different subjects was used in addition to the 666-subject first cohort. The study combined high-throughput TCR immunosequencing, statistical association of individual TCRs with disease status, and machine learning to predict cytomegalovirus infection status. Points the paper makes about the study in general: All 120 or so repertoires were used to score co-occurrence in the validation cohort in a later analysis, because that analysis had no HLA typing for the cohort. Of the cluster scores, 85% to 95% were above 0 in a later analysis, which found that TCRs clustered in the first cohort also tended to co-occur in the roughly 130 validation repertoires. In vitro tests confirmed that a few of the cytomegalovirus-associated TCR beta chains recognize cytomegalovirus antigens. It was suggested by the authors that the approach could potentially be generalized to other disease states and immunological phenotypes. In both the original and validation cohorts, the classifier was reported to diagnose cytomegalovirus status with high specificity and sensitivity. A total of 150 to 200 TCR beta chains were listed by the study as associated with cytomegalovirus. Most TCR sequences were seen in very few donors, while some public TCRs were found in many individuals.

The donors belonged to the validation cohort of approximately 130 subjects, which was separate from the approximately 660-subject first cohort. On this clone: There is no known antigen for this receptor. Base quality data are lacking; no much larger clone is found one base away.

There are 19 amino acids in the CDR3, from cysteine to phenylalanine inclusive. This entry keeps only the CDR3 DNA: 57 bases, framed from base 1. At the junction V is shortened by 4 bases and J by 0 bases, with 23 bases in between. In the germline V gene, CDR1 corresponds to LGHNA and CDR2 to YNFKEQ. Receptor libraries were prepared by the immunoSEQ multiplex PCR assay. For the original study's pipeline: To diagnose cytomegalovirus status from the catalog of TCR beta chain sequences, a statistical classification framework was built. The source is immuneACCESS, and TCRdb retained only in-frame sequences with V and J called. Part of the clones is not carried over; for the studies checked, unresolved V genes explain less than half of this, and the remainder is unexplained. That table supplies the V and J calls and clone size; D and trimming were determined from the DNA. The sample records approximately 260,000 clones, 80% to 90% of which are singletons. Jointly, the top ten make up 1% of the sample.

This receptor was obtained from a woman under 30 in good health and CMV-seronegative. Sequencing was performed on PBMCs. The rearrangement joined TRBV4-2 to TRBJ2-3; the D gene is perhaps TRBD2, from 6 matching bases. CDR3 loop: CASSRENWVAVDSTDTQYF. The DNA is TGTGCCAGCAGCCGTGAGAATTGGGTAGCGGTCGATAGCACAGATACGCAGTATTTT.